The rows below give T cell receptor beta chains drawn from one sample of a study of OX40 agonist ivuxolimab in advanced cancers. Repertoires were generated with immunoSEQ multiplex PCR, while TCRdb's copy carries only in-frame clones and drops some. In the table there are some 79,000 clones, approximately 90% of which are singletons. Sequenced material: CD4+ or CD8+ T cells sorted from blood, taken in a trial of the OX40 agonist ivuxolimab. The receptors stem from an adult with an advanced solid tumor such as melanoma, head and neck, liver or kidney cancer. Both conserved end residues are part of each CDR3. A D gene is named only where the DNA matches it firmly. Part of the rows lack a size; the others show once, few, many or a class for expanded clones.

D gene: TRBD1; V gene: TRBV19; J gene: TRBJ2-4; clone size: -; CDR3 DNA: TGTGCCAGTAGTATATCTCCCGGGACAGATATACTACTAGCCAAAAACATTCAGTACTTC; CDR3 protein: CASSISPGTDILLAKNIQYF
D gene: TRBD1; V gene: TRBV6-5; J gene: TRBJ1-4; clone size: -; CDR3 DNA: TGTGCCAGCAGTTACTCAGGGACAGTTAATGAAAAACTGTTTTTT; CDR3 protein: CASSYSGTVNEKLFF
D gene: TRBD2; V gene: TRBV4-1; J gene: TRBJ2-5; clone size: -; CDR3 DNA: TGCGCCAGCAGTCGGACTAGCGGGAAAGAGACCCAGTACTTC; CDR3 protein: CASSRTSGKETQYF
D gene: -; V gene: TRBV29-1; J gene: TRBJ2-7; clone size: once; CDR3 DNA: TGCAGCGTTGAACCGGGACCGGCCCTGCAGCAGTACTTC; CDR3 protein: CSVEPGPALQQYF
D gene: TRBD2; V gene: TRBV2; J gene: TRBJ2-7; clone size: -; CDR3 DNA: TGTGCCAGCAGTGGCCCCCTAGCGGGAGTTGACTACGAGCAGTACTTC; CDR3 protein: CASSGPLAGVDYEQYF
D gene: -; V gene: TRBV15; J gene: TRBJ2-5; clone size: once; CDR3 DNA: TGTGCCACCAGCTTTACACGGACAGCGCAAGAGACCCAGTACTTC; CDR3 protein: CATSFTRTAQETQYF
D gene: -; V gene: TRBV11-2; J gene: TRBJ2-2; clone size: -; CDR3 DNA: TGTGCCAGCAGCTACGCGGTTGGGCGAGGCACCGGGGAGCTGTTTTTT; CDR3 protein: CASSYAVGRGTGELFF
D gene: TRBD2; V gene: TRBV11-3; J gene: TRBJ2-2; clone size: -; CDR3 DNA: TGTGCCAGCAGCTACCGGGGGGTTAACACCGGGGAGCTGTTTTTT; CDR3 protein: CASSYRGVNTGELFF
D gene: -; V gene: TRBV25-1; J gene: TRBJ1-2; clone size: -; CDR3 DNA: TGTGCCAGTTCCCTTAACTATGGCTACACCTTC; CDR3 protein: CASSLNYGYTF
D gene: TRBD1; V gene: TRBV5-1; J gene: TRBJ2-2; clone size: -; CDR3 DNA: TGCGCCAGCAGCCGGAACCTAGGGACAGGGAGGCGGGACGCCGGGGAGCTGTTTTTT; CDR3 protein: CASSRNLGTGRRDAGELFF
D gene: -; V gene: TRBV19; J gene: TRBJ2-2; clone size: once; CDR3 DNA: TGTGCCAGTAGTATTTGGCTTTACACCGGGGAGCTGTTTTTT; CDR3 protein: CASSIWLYTGELFF
D gene: TRBD1; V gene: TRBV19; J gene: TRBJ2-6; clone size: -; CDR3 DNA: TGTGCCAGTAGTATGACAGGGGGCTTTGCTGGGGCCAACGTCCTGACTTTC; CDR3 protein: CASSMTGGFAGANVLTF
D gene: -; V gene: TRBV9; J gene: TRBJ2-5; clone size: -; CDR3 DNA: TGTGCCAGCAGCGGAAACCGAGGGACTGGGGAGACCCAGTACTTC; CDR3 protein: CASSGNRGTGETQYF
D gene: TRBD1; V gene: TRBV19; J gene: TRBJ2-7; clone size: -; CDR3 DNA: TGTGCCAGTAGTAGGTCTGGGACAGGGGGTCGCAGAACCTACGAGCAGTACTTC; CDR3 protein: CASSRSGTGGRRTYEQYF
D gene: -; V gene: TRBV5-5; J gene: TRBJ2-7; clone size: -; CDR3 DNA: TGTGCCAGCAGCTCTGGACAGACGACGGGAGAGCAGTACTTC; CDR3 protein: CASSSGQTTGEQYF
D gene: -; V gene: TRBV10-3; J gene: TRBJ1-5; clone size: once; CDR3 DNA: TGTGCCATCAGTGAGTCGATAATATTGCAGGCTAGCAATCAGCCCCAGCATTTT; CDR3 protein: CAISESIILQASNQPQHF
D gene: TRBD2; V gene: TRBV10-1; J gene: TRBJ2-1; clone size: -; CDR3 DNA: TGCGCCAGCAGTAAACTAGCGGGAGGAGGGGAGCAGTTCTTC; CDR3 protein: CASSKLAGGGEQFF
D gene: -; V gene: TRBV2; J gene: TRBJ2-3; clone size: -; CDR3 DNA: TGTGCCAGCAGTGATGGCGAGATAGGGACAGATACGCAGTATTTT; CDR3 protein: CASSDGEIGTDTQYF
D gene: TRBD2; V gene: TRBV7-6; J gene: TRBJ2-7; clone size: -; CDR3 DNA: TGTGCCAGCAGCACCGATAGCGGGAGGCCCTACGAGCAGTACTTC; CDR3 protein: CASSTDSGRPYEQYF
D gene: -; V gene: TRBV10-1; J gene: TRBJ1-1; clone size: once; CDR3 DNA: TGCGCCAGCACCCGGGACCTGGGGGACACTGAAGCTTTCTTT; CDR3 protein: CASTRDLGDTEAFF
D gene: TRBD2; V gene: TRBV7-9; J gene: TRBJ2-7; clone size: -; CDR3 DNA: TGTGCCAGCAGCTTAGTTAGGGAGGGGAACGAGCAGTACTTC; CDR3 protein: CASSLVREGNEQYF
D gene: -; V gene: TRBV4-3; J gene: TRBJ2-1; clone size: -; CDR3 DNA: TGCGCCAGCAGCCAAGATTCTAGATACAATGAGCAGTTCTTC; CDR3 protein: CASSQDSRYNEQFF
D gene: -; V gene: TRBV14; J gene: TRBJ2-3; clone size: once; CDR3 DNA: TGTGCCAGCAGCCAGCCTAGCGGCACAGATACGCAGTATTTT; CDR3 protein: CASSQPSGTDTQYF
D gene: -; V gene: TRBV30; J gene: TRBJ2-5; clone size: -; CDR3 DNA: TGTGCCTGGAGTGTAACTGAGACCCAGTACTTC; CDR3 protein: CAWSVTETQYF
D gene: TRBD1; V gene: TRBV29-1; J gene: TRBJ2-4; clone size: few; CDR3 DNA: TGCAGCGGAGGACAGGGTAACAACATTCAGTACTTC; CDR3 protein: CSGGQGNNIQYF
D gene: TRBD1; V gene: TRBV5-1; J gene: TRBJ2-5; clone size: -; CDR3 DNA: TGCGCCAGCAGCTTGGTACCAGGGGGCGATGAGACCCAGTACTTC; CDR3 protein: CASSLVPGGDETQYF
D gene: -; V gene: TRBV6-5; J gene: TRBJ2-2; clone size: -; CDR3 DNA: TGTGCCAGCAGTTACAGACACGACTCGTCGGAGCTGTTTTTT; CDR3 protein: CASSYRHDSSELFF
D gene: -; V gene: TRBV5-4; J gene: TRBJ1-5; clone size: -; CDR3 DNA: TGTGCCAGCAGCTTGTGGGGGAGGAATCAGCCCCAGCATTTT; CDR3 protein: CASSLWGRNQPQHF
D gene: -; V gene: TRBV6-5; J gene: TRBJ1-2; clone size: -; CDR3 DNA: TGTGCCAGCAGTTACGATCCGGGTGGAGGCTACACCTTC; CDR3 protein: CASSYDPGGGYTF
D gene: -; V gene: TRBV6-1; J gene: TRBJ2-7; clone size: once; CDR3 DNA: TGTGCCAGCAGTGCTTATGACGATCCTTCCTACGAGCAGTACTTC; CDR3 protein: CASSAYDDPSYEQYF
D gene: TRBD1; V gene: TRBV29-1; J gene: TRBJ2-6; clone size: -; CDR3 DNA: TGCAGCGTGGGACAGGGGGCGCTAGGGGCCAACGTCCTGACTTTC; CDR3 protein: CSVGQGALGANVLTF
D gene: -; V gene: TRBV14; J gene: TRBJ2-7; clone size: -; CDR3 DNA: TGTGCCAGCAGCCTCGGACAAATCTACGAGCAGTACTTC; CDR3 protein: CASSLGQIYEQYF
D gene: TRBD1; V gene: TRBV27; J gene: TRBJ2-3; clone size: -; CDR3 DNA: TGTGCCAGCAGTCCCCTTTCCGGGACAGGATACACAGATACGCAGTATTTT; CDR3 protein: CASSPLSGTGYTDTQYF
D gene: -; V gene: TRBV5-1; J gene: TRBJ2-1; clone size: -; CDR3 DNA: TGCGCCAGCAGCTTGGAGGCGATCTCAAACAATGAGCAGTTCTTC; CDR3 protein: CASSLEAISNNEQFF
D gene: -; V gene: TRBV18; J gene: TRBJ1-5; clone size: -; CDR3 DNA: TGTGCCAGCTCACCATGGGGGGAAGGTCAGCCCCAGCATTTT; CDR3 protein: CASSPWGEGQPQHF
D gene: -; V gene: TRBV7-9; J gene: TRBJ1-1; clone size: -; CDR3 DNA: TGTGCCAGCAGCTTATTCGCAGACACTGAAGCTTTCTTT; CDR3 protein: CASSLFADTEAFF
D gene: -; V gene: TRBV7-9; J gene: TRBJ1-2; clone size: -; CDR3 DNA: TGTGCCAGCAGCGCCTACAGGTCCACGGGGGATGGCTACACCTTC; CDR3 protein: CASSAYRSTGDGYTF
D gene: -; V gene: TRBV27; J gene: TRBJ1-5; clone size: -; CDR3 DNA: TGTGCCAGCAGTTTATCGCCCCTAGGGGGCAATCAGCCCCAGCATTTT; CDR3 protein: CASSLSPLGGNQPQHF
D gene: -; V gene: TRBV27; J gene: TRBJ2-7; clone size: -; CDR3 DNA: TGTGCCAGCAGCAGCCCCATGGGGCTAGCAACAGGCGAGCAGTACTTC; CDR3 protein: CASSSPMGLATGEQYF
D gene: TRBD2; V gene: TRBV5-8; J gene: TRBJ2-3; clone size: -; CDR3 DNA: TGTGCCAGCAGCTTGCTCGGCGGGAGGACTAGCACAGATACGCAGTATTTT; CDR3 protein: CASSLLGGRTSTDTQYF
D gene: TRBD1; V gene: TRBV19; J gene: TRBJ1-3; clone size: -; CDR3 DNA: TGTGCCAGTGGCCAGGGGGGATTCTCTGGAAACACCATATATTTT; CDR3 protein: CASGQGGFSGNTIYF
D gene: TRBD1; V gene: TRBV4-1; J gene: TRBJ2-2; clone size: few; CDR3 DNA: TGCGCCAGCAGCCAAGGTTGGCAGGGGGCGACTGGGGGCACCGGGGAGCTGTTTTTT; CDR3 protein: CASSQGWQGATGGTGELFF
D gene: -; V gene: TRBV19; J gene: TRBJ2-7; clone size: -; CDR3 DNA: TGTGCCAGTAGTATTAGGCCTAACTACGAGCAGTACTTC; CDR3 protein: CASSIRPNYEQYF
D gene: -; V gene: TRBV19; J gene: TRBJ1-3; clone size: -; CDR3 DNA: TGTGCCAGTAGTACAGGGATAGGAGCGAGCTCTGGAAACACCATATATTTT; CDR3 protein: CASSTGIGASSGNTIYF
D gene: -; V gene: TRBV7-2; J gene: TRBJ1-2; clone size: -; CDR3 DNA: TGTGCCAGCAGCTTAGCGACGGCTACATCAAACTATGGCTACACCTTC; CDR3 protein: CASSLATATSNYGYTF
D gene: -; V gene: TRBV10-3; J gene: TRBJ2-2; clone size: once; CDR3 DNA: TGTGCCATCGCCCTCACCGGAGCGAACACCGGGGAGCTGTTTTTT; CDR3 protein: CAIALTGANTGELFF